This T cell receptor beta chain appears in the sequencing data of a study of prognosis after radiotherapy for stage I lung cancer. Across the whole study: Stage I non-small cell lung cancer cases were enrolled from April 2018 through early 2019. Therapy given concurrently with stereotactic body radiotherapy reached no patient.

This clonotype was detected ten times or more. From genomic DNA, two-round multiplex PCR was used to amplify TCR beta CDR3. Every TRBV and TRBJ gene had its own specific primer in first-round PCR. TCRdb re-analysed the multiplex PCR reads in MiXCR, keeping a single row per CDR3 protein. The sample yields over 14,000 distinct CDR3 sequences, approximately 30% seen once. Trimming pared 2 bases from V and 7 bases from J, leaving 8 bases between. Germline V gene lookup returns CDR1 LGHDT and CDR2 YNNKEL (reference sequence). There are 12 residues in the CDR3. The chain combines TRBV3-1 with TRBJ1-2, with a tentative D call TRBD1 (5 bases). The receptor comes from a donor older than 45 with non-small cell lung cancer. The specimen was PBMCs, collected before or after stereotactic body radiation therapy (not recorded which). The CDR3 DNA reads as TGTGCCAGCAGCCAATCAGGGCCTGGCTACACCTTC. Protein sequence: CASSQSGPGYTF.